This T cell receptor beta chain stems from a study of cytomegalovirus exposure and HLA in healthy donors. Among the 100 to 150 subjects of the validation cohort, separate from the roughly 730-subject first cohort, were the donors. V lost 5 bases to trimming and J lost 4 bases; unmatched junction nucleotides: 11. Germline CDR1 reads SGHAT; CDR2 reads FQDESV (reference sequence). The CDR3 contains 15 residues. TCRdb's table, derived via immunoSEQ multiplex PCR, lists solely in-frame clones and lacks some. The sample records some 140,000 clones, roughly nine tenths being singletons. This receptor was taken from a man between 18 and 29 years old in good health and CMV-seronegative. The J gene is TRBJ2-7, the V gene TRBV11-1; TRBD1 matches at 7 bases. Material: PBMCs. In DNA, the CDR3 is TGTGCCAGCAGCGCTCCCCGGGACAGAGGATACGAGCAGTACTTC. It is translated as CASSAPRDRGYEQYF.